This T cell receptor (beta chain) appears in the sequencing data of a study of blood T cells in healthy people across ages. In its sample, this clonotype was seen a few times. CDR3 length equals 13 residues. V was clipped by 6 bases and J by 2 bases, with 10 bases between them. In germline, CDR1 is MNHEY, CDR2 SMNVEV (reference sequence). Then a second PCR, running roughly 7 to 11 cycles, was carried out with a sample-barcoded 5' primer and a J-beta primer mix. TCRdb called the 5' RACE reads again in MiXCR, with one record for every CDR3 protein. The table includes some 1,000,000 distinct CDR3 sequences, about 23% detected once. These data were also reused for a study on T cells of mothers and their children. That publication notes: Extraction yielded RNA that went, in full, into cDNA synthesis at about 1.6 ug per 15 ul. Related mother and child pairs showed slightly greater overlap (not significant) than unrelated pairs did.

This chain links TRBV27 with TRBJ1-2, with a weak D call TRBD1 (6 bases). Material for sequencing was blood. The origin of this receptor is a girl aged 2-10 years in good health. CDR3 sequence (DNA): TGTGCCAGCAGGGACAGTTTCAACTATGGCTACACCTTC. This encodes CASRDSFNYGYTF.